This T cell receptor (beta chain) derives from a study of cytomegalovirus exposure and HLA in healthy donors. Findings and limits, study-wide: Later work associated 16,951 TCR beta sequences with HLA alleles at 0.05 false discovery rate.

The PCR employed 60 Vbeta primers together with 13 Jbeta primers. The assay was immunoSEQ multiplex PCR, and TCRdb's table has in-frame clones only and misses some. Of under 200,000 clones listed, 80% are singletons. Germline values: CDR1 SGHNT, CDR2 YENEEA. This CDR3 contains 15 residues. With 1 base clipped from V and 4 bases from J, the junction kept 3 bases outside the gene matches. Comments on this clone: As yet, its antigen is unknown.

The TCR sequence derives from a man between 35 and 55 years old in good health and CMV-seropositive. The chain has TRBV11-3 and TRBJ2-3; TRBD1 matches at 9 bases. What was sequenced was PBMCs. The CDR3 sequence is CASSLGTGEADTQYF. Here the CDR3 DNA reads TGTGCCAGCAGCTTAGGGACAGGGGAAGCAGATACGCAGTATTTT. The whole variable domain, filled in from reference TRBV11-3 and TRBJ2-3, reads EAGVVQSPRYKIIEKKQPVAFWCNPISGHNTLYWYLQNLGQGPELLIRYENEEAVDDSQLPKDRFSAERLKGVDSTLKIQPAELGDSAVYLCASSLGTGEADTQYFGPGTRLTVL.